This T cell receptor beta chain was found in a study of OX40 agonist ivuxolimab in advanced cancers. Study-wide context: Patient treatment consisted of intravenous ivuxolimab administration every 2 weeks at 0.01 to 10 mg/kg. Mean age approximately 59 years, range 23 to 79; around 80% male. Study observations and caveats: There was clonal expansion of CD4+ and CD8+ blood T cells by week 6 at 0.1 to 3.0 mg/kg.

In regard to this clone: Its antigen is currently unknown.

Blood draws occurred at baseline, cycle 4 day 1, and cycle 7 day 1. TCRdb's copy holds only in-frame clones and misses some; the assay was immunoSEQ multiplex PCR. Found here are more than 40,000 clones, over 75% of them singletons; the top ten hold around 3.5%. This receptor was taken from an adult with an advanced solid tumor such as melanoma, head and neck, liver or kidney cancer. The starting material was CD4+ or CD8+ T cells sorted from blood, obtained in a trial of the OX40 agonist ivuxolimab.

The CDR3 region is CASSLGPPAGGYEQYF. CDR3 nucleotide sequence: TGTGCCAGCAGCTTAGGGCCCCCGGCCGGGGGGTACGAGCAGTACTTC. This chain links TRBV11-2 with TRBJ2-7; 7 bases agree with TRBD2. V lost 1 base, J lost 4 bases, and 10 bases stayed unmatched. CDR3 length: 16 amino acids. The germline V gene encodes CDR1 SGHAT and CDR2 FQNNGV.